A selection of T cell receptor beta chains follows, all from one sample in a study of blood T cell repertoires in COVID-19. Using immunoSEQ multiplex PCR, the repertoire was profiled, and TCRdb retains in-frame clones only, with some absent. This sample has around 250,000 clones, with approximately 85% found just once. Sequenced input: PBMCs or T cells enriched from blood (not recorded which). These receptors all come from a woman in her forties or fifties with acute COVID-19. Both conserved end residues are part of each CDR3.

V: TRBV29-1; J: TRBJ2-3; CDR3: CSVETGGGDTQYF
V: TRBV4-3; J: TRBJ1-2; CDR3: CASSQAMGGVYGYTF
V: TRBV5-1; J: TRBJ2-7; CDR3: CASRYGTANYEQYF
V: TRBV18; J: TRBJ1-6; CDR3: CASSLSSSYNSPLHF
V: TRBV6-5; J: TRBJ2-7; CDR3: CASQALQGANYEQYF
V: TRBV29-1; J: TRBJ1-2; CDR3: CSVEESAGVYF
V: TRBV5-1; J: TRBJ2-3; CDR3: CASSLGAGGTDTQYF
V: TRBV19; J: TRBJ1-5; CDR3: CASSMSGTLGSNQPQHF
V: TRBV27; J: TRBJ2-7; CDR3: CASRAKELISSYEQYF
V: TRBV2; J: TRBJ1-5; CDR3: CASRPGDQPQHF
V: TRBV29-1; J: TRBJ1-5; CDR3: CSAGGNQPQHF
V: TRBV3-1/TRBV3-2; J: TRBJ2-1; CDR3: CASSQDRRTSLDAEQFF
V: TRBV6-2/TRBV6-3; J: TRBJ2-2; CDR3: CASSYPANTGELFF
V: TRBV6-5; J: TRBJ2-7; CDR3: CASSYAARDRYEQYF
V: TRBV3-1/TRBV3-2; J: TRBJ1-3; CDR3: CASSQELTGAGNTIYF
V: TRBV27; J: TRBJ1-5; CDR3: CASSLFGTETNQPQHF
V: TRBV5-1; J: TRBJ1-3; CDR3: CASSPTPSSGNTIYF
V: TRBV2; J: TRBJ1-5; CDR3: CASSDTGYNQPQHF
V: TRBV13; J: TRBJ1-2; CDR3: CASSDRGGYTF
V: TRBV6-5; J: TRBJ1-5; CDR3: CASSLRRNQPQHF
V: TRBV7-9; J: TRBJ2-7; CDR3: CASSLLTGNVYEQYF
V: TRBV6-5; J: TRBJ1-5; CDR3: CASSRTGTGQPQHF
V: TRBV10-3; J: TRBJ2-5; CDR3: CAISGDRGQETQYF
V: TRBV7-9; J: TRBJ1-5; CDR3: CASSLEGAGTYSNQPQHF
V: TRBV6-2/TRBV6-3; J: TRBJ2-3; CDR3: CASSDPDLLAGVTDTQYF
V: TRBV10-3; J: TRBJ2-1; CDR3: CAITGTAYNEQFF
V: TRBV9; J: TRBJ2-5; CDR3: CASSGRTEETQYF
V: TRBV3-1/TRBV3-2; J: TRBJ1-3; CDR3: CASSQDGTGNTIYF
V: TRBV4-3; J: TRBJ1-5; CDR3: CASSQDTGSNQPQHF
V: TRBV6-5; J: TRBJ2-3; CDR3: CASNPDRSLDTQYF
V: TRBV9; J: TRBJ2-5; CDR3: CASSARTGTETQYF
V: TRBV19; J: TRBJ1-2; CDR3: CASGNNYGYTF
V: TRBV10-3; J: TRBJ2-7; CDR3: CAISESGQGVEQYF
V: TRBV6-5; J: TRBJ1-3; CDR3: CASSYSREAGNTIYF
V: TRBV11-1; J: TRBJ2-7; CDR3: CASSLGGGVIPEQYF
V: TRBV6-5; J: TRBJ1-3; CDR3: CASSYRDTIYF
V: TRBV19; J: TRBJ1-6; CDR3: CASTGGQGNSPLHF
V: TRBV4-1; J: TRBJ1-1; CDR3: CASSQVPGTEAFF
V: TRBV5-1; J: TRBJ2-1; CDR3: CASSIPGTPTYNEQFF
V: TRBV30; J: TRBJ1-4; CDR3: CAWSGDSNEKLFF
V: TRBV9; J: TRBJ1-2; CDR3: CASSVGGVYGYTF
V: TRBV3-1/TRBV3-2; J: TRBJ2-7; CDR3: CASSQPGGSYEQYF